What follows is one TCR beta chain and its context. Its target is not known. These data originate in a study of metastatic and nonmetastatic thyroid tumors. Study summary: The comparison covered peripheral blood and tumor or nodule tissue in malignant and benign thyroid patients.

In the authors' methods: Clinicopathological groups of papillary thyroid cancer showed CDR3 differences that were used to build a distant-metastasis classifier. TCRdb ran MiXCR on the PCR reads. The authors' filters were not applied to this entry. In the table there are around 20,000 clones, less than 25% of which are singletons. All patients reached thyroid surgery having received no treatment beforehand. V was clipped by 0 bases and J by 2 bases; unmatched bases: 5. Per the germline V gene, CDR1 is LGHDT and CDR2 is YNNKEL (reference sequence). The CDR3 length is 16 residues. Whole-study findings and limits: Malignant thyroid tumors reportedly had TCR beta diversity that was significantly higher than in benign nodules, in blood and tumor.

V and J are TRBV3-1 and TRBJ2-7; TRBD2 aligns across 9 bases. The receptor was isolated from a female donor with papillary thyroid cancer or a benign thyroid nodule (not recorded which). Some clones in this sample may be carry-over from other donors' samples. Material for sequencing was tumor tissue. CDR3 amino acids: CASSQDSGGRAYEQYF. In DNA form, the CDR3 reads TGTGCCAGCAGCCAAGATTCAGGCGGGAGGGCCTACGAGCAGTACTTC.